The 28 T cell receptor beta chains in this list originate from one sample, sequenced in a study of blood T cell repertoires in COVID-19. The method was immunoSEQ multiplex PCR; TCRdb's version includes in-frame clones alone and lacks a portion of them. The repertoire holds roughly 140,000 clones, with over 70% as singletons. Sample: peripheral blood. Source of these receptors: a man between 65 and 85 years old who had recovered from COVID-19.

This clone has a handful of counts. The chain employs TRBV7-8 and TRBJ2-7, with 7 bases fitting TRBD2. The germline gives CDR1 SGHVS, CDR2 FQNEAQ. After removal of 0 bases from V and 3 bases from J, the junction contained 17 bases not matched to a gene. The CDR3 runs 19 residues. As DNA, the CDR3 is TGTGCCAGCAGCTTAGCGGTCGGAGGGGACTACCCCTCCTACTACGAGCAGTACTTC. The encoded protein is CASSLAVGGDYPSYYEQYF. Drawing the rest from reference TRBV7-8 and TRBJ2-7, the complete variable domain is GAGVSQSPRYKVAKRGQDVALRCDPISGHVSLFWYQQALGQGPEFLTYFQNEAQLDKSGLPSDRFFAERPEGSVSTLKIQRTQQEDSAVYLCASSLAVGGDYPSYYEQYFGPGTRLTVT.

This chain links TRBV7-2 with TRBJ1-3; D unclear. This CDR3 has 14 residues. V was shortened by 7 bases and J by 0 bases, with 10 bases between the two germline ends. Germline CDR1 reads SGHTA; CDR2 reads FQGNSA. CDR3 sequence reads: CASTGLRSGNTIYF. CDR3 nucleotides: TGTGCCAGCACAGGTCTCCGCTCTGGAAACACCATATATTTT.

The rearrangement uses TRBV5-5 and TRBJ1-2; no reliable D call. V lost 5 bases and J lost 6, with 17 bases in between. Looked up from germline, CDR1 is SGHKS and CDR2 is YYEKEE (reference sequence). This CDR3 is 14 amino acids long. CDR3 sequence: CASSYLAAPNGYTF. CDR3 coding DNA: TGTGCCAGCAGTTATCTCGCGGCCCCAAATGGCTACACCTTC.

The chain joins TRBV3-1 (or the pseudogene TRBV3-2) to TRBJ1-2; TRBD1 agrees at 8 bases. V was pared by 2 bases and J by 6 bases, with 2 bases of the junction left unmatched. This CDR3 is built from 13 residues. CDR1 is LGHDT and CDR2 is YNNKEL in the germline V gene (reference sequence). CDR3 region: CASSQQGADGYTF. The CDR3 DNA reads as TGTGCCAGCAGCCAACAGGGGGCGGATGGCTACACCTTC.

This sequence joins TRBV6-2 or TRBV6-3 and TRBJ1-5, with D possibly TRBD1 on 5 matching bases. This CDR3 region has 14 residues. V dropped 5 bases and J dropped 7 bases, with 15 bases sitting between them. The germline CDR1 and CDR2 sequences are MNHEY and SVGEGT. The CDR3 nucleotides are TGTGCCAGCAGTGGGCAGGGAGGCCTACAGCCCCAGCATTTT. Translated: CASSGQGGLQPQHF.

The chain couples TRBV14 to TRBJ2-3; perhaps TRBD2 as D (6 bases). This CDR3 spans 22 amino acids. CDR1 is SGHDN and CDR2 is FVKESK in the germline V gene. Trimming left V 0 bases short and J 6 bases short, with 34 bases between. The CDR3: CASSQDRSDPRGTFSLEDTQYF. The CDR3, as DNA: TGTGCCAGCAGCCAAGATAGGTCGGACCCCCGTGGGACTTTTTCTTTGGAGGATACGCAGTATTTT. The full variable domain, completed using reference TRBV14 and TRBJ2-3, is EAGVTQFPSHSVIEKGQTVTLRCDPISGHDNLYWYRRVMGKEIKFLLHFVKESKQDESGMPNNRFLAERTGGTYSTLKVQPAELEDSGVYFCASSQDRSDPRGTFSLEDTQYFGPGTRLTVL.

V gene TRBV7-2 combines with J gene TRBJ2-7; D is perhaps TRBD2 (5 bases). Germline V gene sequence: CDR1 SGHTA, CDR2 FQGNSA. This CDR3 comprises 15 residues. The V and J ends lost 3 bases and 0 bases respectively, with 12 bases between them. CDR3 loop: CASSFVASGSYEQYF. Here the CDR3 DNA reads TGTGCCAGCAGCTTTGTTGCGAGCGGCTCCTACGAGCAGTACTTC.

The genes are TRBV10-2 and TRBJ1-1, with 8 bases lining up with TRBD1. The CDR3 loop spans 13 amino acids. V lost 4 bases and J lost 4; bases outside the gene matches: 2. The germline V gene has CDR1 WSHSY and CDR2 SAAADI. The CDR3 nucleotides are TGCGCCAGCAGTGGACAGGGGAGCACTGAAGCTTTCTTT. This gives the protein CASSGQGSTEAFF.

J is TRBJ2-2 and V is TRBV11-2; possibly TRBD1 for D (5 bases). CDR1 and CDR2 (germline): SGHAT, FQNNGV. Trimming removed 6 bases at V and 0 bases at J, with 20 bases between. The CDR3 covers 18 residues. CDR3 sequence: CASRWWTRTYTNTGELFF. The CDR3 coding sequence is TGTGCCAGCAGGTGGTGGACACGTACTTACACGAACACCGGGGAGCTGTTTTTT.

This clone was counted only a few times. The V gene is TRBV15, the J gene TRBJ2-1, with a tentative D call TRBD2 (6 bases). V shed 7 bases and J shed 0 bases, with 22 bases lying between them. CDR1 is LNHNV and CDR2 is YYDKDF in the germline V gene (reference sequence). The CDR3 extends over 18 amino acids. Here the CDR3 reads CATTKGGLDGGSYNEQFF. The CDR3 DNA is TGTGCCACCACCAAAGGAGGGCTAGACGGGGGCTCCTACAATGAGCAGTTCTTC.

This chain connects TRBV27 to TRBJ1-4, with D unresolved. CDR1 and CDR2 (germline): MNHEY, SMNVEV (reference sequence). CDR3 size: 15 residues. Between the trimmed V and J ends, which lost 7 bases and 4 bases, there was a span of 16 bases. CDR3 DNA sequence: TGTGCCAGCATGATTCGGGTCGGCTTTAATGAAAAACTGTTTTTT. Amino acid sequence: CASMIRVGFNEKLFF.

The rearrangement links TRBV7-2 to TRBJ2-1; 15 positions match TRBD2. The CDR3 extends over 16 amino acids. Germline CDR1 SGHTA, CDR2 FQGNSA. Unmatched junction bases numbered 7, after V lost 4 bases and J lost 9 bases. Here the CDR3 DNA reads TGTGCCAGCAGCTCCCGGACTAGCGGGAGGGCCGGTGAGCAGTTCTTC. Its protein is CASSSRTSGRAGEQFF.

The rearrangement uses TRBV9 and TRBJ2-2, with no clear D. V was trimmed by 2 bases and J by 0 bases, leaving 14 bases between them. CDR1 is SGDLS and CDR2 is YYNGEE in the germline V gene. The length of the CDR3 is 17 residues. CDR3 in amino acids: CASSVYVDGSNTGELFF. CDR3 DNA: TGTGCCAGCAGCGTCTATGTCGACGGGTCGAACACCGGGGAGCTGTTTTTT.

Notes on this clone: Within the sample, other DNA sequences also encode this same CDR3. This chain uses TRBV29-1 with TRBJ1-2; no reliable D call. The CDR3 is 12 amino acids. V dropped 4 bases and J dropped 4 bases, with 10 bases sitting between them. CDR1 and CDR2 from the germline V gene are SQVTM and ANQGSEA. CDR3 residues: CSVVSGSYGYTF. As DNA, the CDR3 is TGCAGCGTTGTGTCGGGGAGCTATGGCTACACCTTC.

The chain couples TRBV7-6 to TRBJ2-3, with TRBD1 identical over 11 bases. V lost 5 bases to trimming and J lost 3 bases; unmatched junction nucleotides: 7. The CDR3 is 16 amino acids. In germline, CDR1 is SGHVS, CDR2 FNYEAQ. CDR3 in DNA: TGTGCCAGCAGCGAAGGACAGGGGGCTTGGACAGATACGCAGTATTTT. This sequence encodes CASSEGQGAWTDTQYF.

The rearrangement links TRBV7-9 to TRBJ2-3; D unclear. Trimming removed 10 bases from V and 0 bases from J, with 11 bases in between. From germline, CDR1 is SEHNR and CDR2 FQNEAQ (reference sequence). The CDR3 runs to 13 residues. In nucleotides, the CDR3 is TGTGCCACCGGGTCTTCTAGCACAGATACGCAGTATTTT. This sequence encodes CATGSSSTDTQYF.

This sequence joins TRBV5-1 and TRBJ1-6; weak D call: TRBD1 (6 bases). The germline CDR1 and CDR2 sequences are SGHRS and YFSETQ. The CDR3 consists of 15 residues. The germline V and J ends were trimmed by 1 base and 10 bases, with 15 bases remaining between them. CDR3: CASSLQGIRYSPLHF. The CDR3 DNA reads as TGCGCCAGCAGCTTGCAGGGGATCCGGTACTCACCCCTCCACTTT.

CDR3 residues: CASSDITGSGYTF. The CDR3 DNA follows: TGCGCCAGCAGTGATATAACAGGGTCCGGCTACACCTTC. The chain combines TRBV10-2 with TRBJ1-2, with TRBD1 as a possible D gene (6 bases). V was shortened by 3 bases and J by 8 bases, with 13 bases between the two germline ends. CDR3 length: 13 amino acids. Germline V gene data show CDR1 as WSHSY and CDR2 as SAAADI.

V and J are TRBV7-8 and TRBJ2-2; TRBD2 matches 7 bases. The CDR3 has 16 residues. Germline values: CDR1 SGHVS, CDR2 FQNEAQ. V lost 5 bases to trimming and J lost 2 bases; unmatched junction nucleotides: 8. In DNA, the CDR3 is TGTGCCAGCAGCCCTGGGGAGGGAGGAAACACCGGGGAGCTGTTTTTT. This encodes CASSPGEGGNTGELFF. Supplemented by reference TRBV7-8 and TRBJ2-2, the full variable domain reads GAGVSQSPRYKVAKRGQDVALRCDPISGHVSLFWYQQALGQGPEFLTYFQNEAQLDKSGLPSDRFFAERPEGSVSTLKIQRTQQEDSAVYLCASSPGEGGNTGELFFGEGSRLTVL.

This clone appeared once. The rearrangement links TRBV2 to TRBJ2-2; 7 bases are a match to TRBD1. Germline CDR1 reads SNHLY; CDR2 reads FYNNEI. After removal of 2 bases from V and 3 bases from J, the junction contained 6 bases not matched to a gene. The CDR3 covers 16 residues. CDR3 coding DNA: TGTGCCAGCAGTGAACTTGACAGGGTATACACCGGGGAGCTGTTTTTT. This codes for CASSELDRVYTGELFF.

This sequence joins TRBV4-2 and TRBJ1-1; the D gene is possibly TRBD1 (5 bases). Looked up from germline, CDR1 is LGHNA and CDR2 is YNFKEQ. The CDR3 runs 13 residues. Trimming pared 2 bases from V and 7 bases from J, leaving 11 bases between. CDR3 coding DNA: TGTGCCAGCAGCCAAAGAGGGACTCTTGAAGCTTTCTTT. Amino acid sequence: CASSQRGTLEAFF.

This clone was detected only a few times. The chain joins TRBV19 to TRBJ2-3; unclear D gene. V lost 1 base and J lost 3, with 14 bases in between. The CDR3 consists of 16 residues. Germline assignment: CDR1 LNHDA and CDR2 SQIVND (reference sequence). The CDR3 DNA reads TGTGCCAGTAGTATAGGCCAGCTTGGAGCAACAGATACGCAGTATTTT. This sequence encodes CASSIGQLGATDTQYF.

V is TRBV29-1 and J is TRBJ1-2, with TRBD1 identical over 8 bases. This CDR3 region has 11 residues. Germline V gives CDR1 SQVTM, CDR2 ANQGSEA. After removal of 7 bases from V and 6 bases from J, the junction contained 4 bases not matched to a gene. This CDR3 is CSETGEDGYTF. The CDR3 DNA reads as TGCAGCGAGACAGGGGAAGATGGCTACACCTTC.

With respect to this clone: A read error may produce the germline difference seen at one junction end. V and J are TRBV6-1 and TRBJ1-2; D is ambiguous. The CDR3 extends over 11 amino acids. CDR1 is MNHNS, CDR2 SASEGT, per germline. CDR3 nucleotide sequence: TGTGCCAGCAGTGAAACGAACTCTCGGGTTTTC. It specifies CASSETNSRVF.

CDR3 bases: TGTGCCAGCAGAAAGCCCCTTACTTACGAGCAGTACTTC. Its translation is CASRKPLTYEQYF. The chain uses TRBV7-8 and TRBJ2-7, with D unclear. The V and J ends lost 6 bases and 4 bases respectively, with 13 bases between them. The length of the CDR3 is 13 residues. Per the germline V gene, CDR1 is SGHVS and CDR2 is FQNEAQ.

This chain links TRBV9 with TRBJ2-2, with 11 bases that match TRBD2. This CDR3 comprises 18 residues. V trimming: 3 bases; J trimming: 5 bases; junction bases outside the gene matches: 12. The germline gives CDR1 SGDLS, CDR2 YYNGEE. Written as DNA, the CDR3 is TGTGCCAGCAGCGGCCCCCCGGGACTAGCGGATATAACCGGGGAGCTGTTTTTT. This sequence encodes CASSGPPGLADITGELFF.

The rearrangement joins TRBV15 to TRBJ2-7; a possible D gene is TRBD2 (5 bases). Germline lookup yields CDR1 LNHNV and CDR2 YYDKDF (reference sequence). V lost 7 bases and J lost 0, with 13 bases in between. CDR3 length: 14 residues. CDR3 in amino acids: CATTAGGSSYEQYF. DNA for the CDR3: TGTGCCACCACTGCGGGTGGAAGCTCCTACGAGCAGTACTTC. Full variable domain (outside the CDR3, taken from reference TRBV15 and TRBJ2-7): DAMVIQNPRYQVTQFGKPVTLSCSQTLNHNVMYWYQQKSSQAPKLLFHYYDKDFNNEADTPDNFQSRRPNTSFCFLDIRSPGLGDTAMYLCATTAGGSSYEQYFGPGTRLTVT.

CDR3: CASSTPLDKYTDTQYF. For the CDR3, the DNA is TGTGCCAGTAGTACCCCCTTAGACAAATACACAGATACGCAGTATTTT. The chain uses TRBV19 and TRBJ2-3, with D unclear. CDR1 and CDR2 (germline): LNHDA, SQIVND (reference sequence). CDR3 length: 16 amino acids. V gave up 4 bases and J gave up 2 bases, with 16 bases separating them.